This entry is about one T cell receptor beta chain. The antigen is unknown. The entry originates in a study of beta chain features in type 1 diabetes. General study points: The naive, central memory and Treg TCRB repertoires showed an apparent similarity that was greater among patients than among healthy donors. Insertions at VDJ junctions were less frequent in type 1 diabetes patients. These patients also deleted more nucleotides at the same junctions. Significant though moderate, a shortening of TCRB CDR3s appeared in all four CD4+ subsets of Type 1 diabetes patients.

Trimming at V came to 3 bases and at J to 1 base, leaving 6 bases not matched to a gene. The CDR3 has 15 amino acids. Germline CDR1 and CDR2: GTSNPN and SVGIG (reference sequence). Sequencing targeted expressed TCRB transcripts, as all isolated RNA had been reverse transcribed. Naive, central memory and regulatory T cell samples averaged approximately 3.9 million immunoSEQ reads each. Sequencing used immunoSEQ multiplex PCR; TCRdb keeps in-frame clones, though not all of them. The table shows approximately 730,000 clones, with roughly an eighth occurring only once. The receptor's source is a man younger than 30 with type 1 diabetes. The genes are TRBV30 and TRBJ1-3; 7 nucleotides line up with TRBD1. The source material was naive CD4+ T cells from blood. The CDR3: CAWSPDRVSGNTIYF. For the CDR3, the DNA is TGTGCCTGGAGCCCCGACAGGGTATCTGGAAACACCATATATTTT.